This TCR beta chain originates from a study of blood T cells in healthy people across ages. Germline loops: CDR1 MGHRA, CDR2 YSYEKL. The CDR3 consists of 13 residues. V shed 6 bases and J shed 7 bases, with 15 bases lying between them. Primers used in a second PCR of roughly 7 to 11 cycles were a sample-barcoded 5' primer and a J-beta primer mix. TCRdb re-derived calls from the 5' RACE reads in MiXCR, one entry per CDR3 protein. The table has 1.5 million to 2 million distinct CDR3 sequences, about 35% seen once. The J gene is TRBJ1-1, the V gene TRBV4-1; no clear D. Sequencing input: blood. The receptor was isolated from a woman younger than 45 in good health. The CDR3 region is CASRLGLPGEAFF. The CDR3, as DNA: TGCGCCAGCAGACTAGGCTTACCGGGTGAAGCTTTCTTT.